The 28 T cell receptor beta chains presented below share a single source sample, sequenced in a study of tumor and adjacent non-tumor tissue in lung cancer. A modified ARM-PCR protocol with three rounds of nested PCR amplified TCRbeta. TCRdb independently ran MiXCR on the multiplex PCR reads; one entry per CDR3 protein. The sample yields approximately 62,000 distinct CDR3 sequences, around two thirds seen once. This sample's RNA came from whole unsorted tissue. This non-tumor lung sample came from over 3 cm beyond the tumor edge. Sequencing was carried out using distant non-tumor lung tissue. These receptors all come from a man aged 70-80 years with non-small cell lung cancer.

About this clonotype: A junction boundary mismatches the germline segment, possibly from a read error. This chain uses TRBV11-2 with TRBJ1-4; D is unclear. The CDR3 consists of 11 residues. Per the germline V gene, CDR1 is SGHAT and CDR2 is FQNNGV. CDR3 sequence: CACSLETELFF. The DNA of the CDR3 is TGTGCCTGCAGCCTCGAGACCGAACTGTTTTTT.

Details on this clonotype: One end of the junction is discordant with germline, which a read error may explain. CDR3 sequence (DNA): TGTACCAGCAGCTTCAGGGCCCCCGGGGGTGGCTCCTACAGTGAGCAGTTCTTC. Protein product: CTSSFRAPGGGSYSEQFF. The V call is TRBV11-2, the J call TRBJ2-1, with D possibly TRBD2 on 6 matching bases. The CDR3 runs 18 residues. Looked up from germline, CDR1 is SGHAT and CDR2 is FQNNGV. The full variable domain, with the rest looked up from reference TRBV11-2 and TRBJ2-1, is EAGVAQSPRYKIIEKRQSVAFWCNPISGHATLYWYQQILGQGPKLLIQFQNNGVVDDSQLPKDRFSAERLKGVDSTLKIQPAKLEDSAVYLCTSSFRAPGGGSYSEQFFGPGTRLTVL.

The genes are TRBV20-1 and TRBJ1-2; no clear D. This CDR3 has 12 residues. Germline values: CDR1 DFQATT, CDR2 SNEGSKA (reference sequence). Trimming removed 3 bases from V and 4 bases from J, with 9 bases in between. The CDR3 sequence is CSARDNAYGYTF. Written as DNA, the CDR3 is TGCAGTGCTAGGGATAATGCCTATGGCTACACCTTC.

The CDR3 DNA follows: TGTGCCAGCAGCTTCATCGGGGCAATCACAGATACGCAGTATTTT. Amino acids: CASSFIGAITDTQYF. This chain links TRBV11-2 with TRBJ2-3; D is tentatively TRBD1 or TRBD2 (5 bases each). This CDR3 comprises 15 residues. The germline gives CDR1 SGHAT, CDR2 FQNNGV. The V end was cut by 3 bases, the J end by 2 bases, with 12 bases between.

The chain joins TRBV29-1 to TRBJ2-3, with D perhaps assigned TRBD1 or TRBD2 (5 bases each). The CDR3 spans 14 residues. Germline lookup yields CDR1 SQVTM and CDR2 ANQGSEA. V was cut by 3 bases and J by 0 bases, with 10 bases left in between. In DNA form, the CDR3 reads TGCAGCGTTGACCAGGGAGAAAGCACAGATACGCAGTATTTT. Translating gives CSVDQGESTDTQYF.

J is TRBJ1-3 and V is TRBV2; 9 bases agree with TRBD1. This CDR3 comprises 13 residues. From germline, CDR1 is SNHLY and CDR2 FYNNEI. V trimming: 8 bases; J trimming: 4 bases; junction bases outside the gene matches: 3. CDR3 sequence: CASGQGLGNTIYF. The CDR3 DNA sequence: TGTGCCAGCGGACAGGGGTTGGGAAACACCATATATTTT. Full variable domain (rest looked up from reference TRBV2 and TRBJ1-3): EPEVTQTPSHQVTQMGQEVILRCVPISNHLYFYWYRQILGQKVEFLVSFYNNEISEKSEIFDDQFSVERPDGSNFTLKIRSTKLEDSAMYFCASGQGLGNTIYFGEGSWLTVV.

As for this clonotype: Compared with germline, one end of the junction differs, possibly owing to a read error. This chain links TRBV5-4 with TRBJ2-2; D unresolved. Germline CDR1 and CDR2: SGHNT and YYREEE (reference sequence). The CDR3 runs 14 residues. CDR3 in amino acids: CPSSLYMRSGELFF. The CDR3 DNA reads as TGTCCCAGCAGCTTGTACATGCGCAGCGGGGAGCTGTTTTTT.

This clonotype appeared a few times. Possible read error: a much larger clone is one base away. The CDR3 protein is CSVRGLAGVNERFF. CDR3 in DNA: TGCAGCGTAAGAGGACTAGCGGGAGTCAATGAGCGGTTCTTC. This chain uses TRBV29-1 with TRBJ2-1; 13 bases line up with TRBD2. Germline V gene data show CDR1 as SQVTM and CDR2 as ANQGSEA. This CDR3 region has 14 residues.

In its sample, this clonotype was seen many times. The chain has TRBV6-6 and TRBJ2-1; D is uncertain. The CDR3 is 16 residues long. The V gene's germline CDR1 is MNHNY and CDR2 SVGAGI (reference sequence). V lost 5 bases and J lost 2, with 16 bases in between. The CDR3 protein is CASSTTRGGAYNEQFF. For the CDR3, the DNA is TGTGCCAGCAGTACGACTCGAGGCGGTGCCTACAATGAGCAGTTCTTC.

This clonotype occurred a few times. The germline gene is not matched at one end of the junction; a read error may be the cause. V gene TRBV4-1 combines with J gene TRBJ2-6; the D gene is possibly TRBD2 (6 bases). Germline V gene lookup returns CDR1 MGHRA and CDR2 YSYEKL. CDR3 length: 15 amino acids. CDR3 DNA sequence: TGCGCCAGCAGCCAAGATACCGGCGGGGCCGACGTCCTGACTTTC. As protein: CASSQDTGGADVLTF.

With regard to this clonotype: A single base separates this from a much larger clone, so it may be a read error. The J gene is TRBJ2-1, the V gene TRBV29-1; perhaps TRBD2 as D (6 bases). In germline, CDR1 is SQVTM, CDR2 ANQGSEA. Trimming pared 4 bases from V and 10 bases from J, leaving 11 bases between. CDR3 length: 11 residues. CDR3 in amino acids: CSVGGTGEQFF. For the CDR3, the DNA is TGCAGCGTTGGCGGGACGGGAGAGCAGTTCTTC.

A word on this clonotype: The junction does not match germline at one end; this may be a read error. The rearrangement links TRBV6-1 to TRBJ2-6; the D gene could be TRBD1 or TRBD2 (5 bases each). Germline V gene data show CDR1 as MNHNS and CDR2 as SASEGT. The CDR3 is made up of 16 amino acids. The CDR3 here is CASSAGNSSGANVMTF. The CDR3 region has the DNA TGTGCCAGCAGTGCCGGGAACAGCTCTGGGGCCAACGTCATGACTTTC.

This clonotype was found many times. The chain uses TRBV9 and TRBJ2-1, with 8 bases lining up with TRBD2. V dropped 3 bases and J dropped 2; count of bases not matched to a gene: 1. CDR3 size: 14 residues. Germline V gene lookup returns CDR1 SGDLS and CDR2 YYNGEE. CDR3 region: CASSAGLAYNEQFF. The CDR3 nucleotides are TGTGCCAGCAGCGCGGGACTAGCCTACAATGAGCAGTTCTTC.

A note on this clonotype: At one end, the junction sequence differs from germline, possibly due to a read error. V usage is TRBV4-2 and J usage is TRBJ1-4; TRBD1 matches 7 bases. This CDR3 contains 19 residues. Looked up from germline, CDR1 is LGHNA and CDR2 is YNFKEQ. The chain's CDR3 is CASSQGGDRVLLGNEKLFF. The CDR3 coding sequence is TGTGCCAGCAGCCAAGGAGGAGACAGGGTACTATTGGGTAATGAAAAACTGTTTTTC.

In regard to this clonotype: A much larger clonotype is one base distant, so this may be a read error. The chain joins TRBV5-4 to TRBJ2-3, with TRBD2 matching over 8 bases. The CDR3 spans 16 residues. Germline V CDR1 and CDR2: SGHNT, YYREEE (reference sequence). With 3 bases clipped from V and 7 bases from J, the junction kept 13 bases outside the gene matches. The DNA of the CDR3 is TGTGCCAGCAGCTCTAGCGGGTGGGCCAGGGCTAATACGCAGTATTTT. Translated: CASSSSGWARANTQYF.

This chain uses TRBV12-3 or TRBV12-4 with TRBJ2-2; D may be TRBD2 (6 bases). The V and J ends lost 5 bases and 7 bases respectively, with 23 bases between them. The CDR3 has 17 residues. For the CDR3, the DNA is TGTGCCAGCAGTGAGCACCTGGGGGGTGCAGATATCGGGGAGCTGTTTTTT. It encodes CASSEHLGGADIGELFF.

On this clonotype: Given a much more abundant clone one base away, this may be a read error. V and J are TRBV12-3 or TRBV12-4 and TRBJ1-1; D uncertain. The CDR3 runs to 14 residues. The DNA for the CDR3 is TGTGCCAGCAGTCCAACTGGGATTTTCACTAAAGCTTTCTTT. Its translation: CASSPTGIFTKAFF.

Only a few counts were recorded for this clonotype. The chain joins TRBV12-3 or TRBV12-4 to TRBJ2-7; TRBD1 or TRBD2 may be the D gene (5 bases each). Trimming pared 5 bases from V and 2 bases from J, leaving 16 bases between. The CDR3 runs 15 residues. Here the CDR3 DNA reads TGTGCCAGCAGTCTCCGGGGCAGCCTCGCCTACGAGCAGTACTTC. It specifies CASSLRGSLAYEQYF.

In regard to this clonotype: One junction end disagrees with the germline gene, perhaps due to a read error. This chain joins TRBV11-2 and TRBJ2-1, with 10 positions matching TRBD1. The CDR3 length is 15 residues. In germline, CDR1 is SGHAT, CDR2 FQNNGV. The CDR3 nucleotides read TGTACCAGCAGCCTGACAGGGGGCGAGAGGAATGAGCAGTTCTTC. It codes for CTSSLTGGERNEQFF.

This clonotype was observed a single time. One base away lies a much larger clone, so this may be a sequencing read error. The V gene is TRBV20-1, the J gene TRBJ2-7; D is undetermined. Germline V lookup: CDR1 DFQATT, CDR2 SNEGSKA (reference sequence). Trimming took off 5 bases at V and 2 bases at J, with 7 bases between the two ends. This CDR3 has 11 residues. The CDR3 sequence is CSAWRTYEQYF. CDR3 nucleotide sequence: TGCAGTGCTTGGCGCACCTACGAGCAGTACTTC.

This clonotype appeared a few times. A single base separates this from a much larger clone, so it may be a read error. The CDR3 spells CVSSYAVNQPQHF. In nucleotides, the CDR3 is TGTGTCAGCAGTTACGCAGTCAATCAGCCCCAGCATTTT. The chain couples TRBV6-5 to TRBJ1-5; D uncertain. The CDR3 is made up of 13 amino acids. Germline V gene data show CDR1 as MNHEY and CDR2 as SVGAGI.

To note about this clonotype: A much larger clone differs from this one at a single base, so this may be a read error. The chain is built from TRBV4-1 and TRBJ2-7; D gene unclear. CDR3 length equals 15 residues. Germline V gene data show CDR1 as MGHRA and CDR2 as YSYEKL. The CDR3 reads CASSQGGSSVYEQCF. CDR3 nucleotides: TGCGCCAGCAGCCAAGGAGGTAGTAGTGTTTACGAGCAGTGCTTC.

Comments on this clonotype: A much bigger clone sits one base away, suggesting this may be a read error. The V call is TRBV5-4, the J call TRBJ2-7, with D unresolved. CDR1 and CDR2 from the germline V gene are SGHNT and YYREEE (reference sequence). The CDR3 has 13 amino acids. The CDR3 here is CTSSLDPGYEQYF. CDR3 sequence (DNA): TGTACCAGCAGCTTGGACCCCGGGTACGAGCAGTACTTC. The variable domain in full, completed from reference TRBV5-4 and TRBJ2-7, reads ETGVTQSPTHLIKTRGQQVTLRCSSQSGHNTVSWYQQALGQGPQFIFQYYREEENGRGNFPPRFSGLQFPNYSSELNVNALELDDSALYLCTSSLDPGYEQYFGPGTRLTVT.

The chain combines TRBV6-5 with TRBJ1-5; 8 nucleotides line up with TRBD1. The V gene end was trimmed by 5 bases and the J gene end by 3 bases; junction bases not matched to a gene: 15. Germline V gene data show CDR1 as MNHEY and CDR2 as SVGAGI. This CDR3 has 18 amino acids. Here the CDR3 DNA reads TGTGCCAGCAGTAAGCGGATGGACAGGGTGCACATCAATCAGCCCCAGCATTTT. Protein sequence: CASSKRMDRVHINQPQHF.

This clonotype was picked up many times. The chain uses TRBV6-4 and TRBJ2-2, with 7 bases that match TRBD1. In germline, CDR1 is MRHNA, CDR2 SNTAGT. This CDR3 comprises 15 residues. The ends lost 8 bases at V and 2 bases at J; junction bases unmatched: 8. CDR3 nucleotide sequence: TGTGCCAGCTACCCCGGGACAGATAACACCGGGGAGCTGTTTTTT. It codes for CASYPGTDNTGELFF.

This clonotype turned up a few times. Since a much larger clone is just one base distant, this may be a read error. This sequence joins TRBV6-1 and TRBJ2-5, with D possibly being TRBD2 (5 bases). Germline CDR1 is MNHNS and CDR2 is SASEGT. The CDR3 loop spans 12 amino acids. CDR3 coding DNA: TGTACCAGCAGTGACTATGGGGAGACCCAGTACTTC. This gives the protein CTSSDYGETQYF.

A remark on this clonotype: A junction end diverges from the germline sequence, so it may reflect a read error. J is TRBJ2-3 and V is TRBV4-2, with D tentatively TRBD1 (6 bases). The CDR3 spans 16 residues. CDR1 is LGHNA and CDR2 is YNFKEQ in the germline V gene. The CDR3 sequence is CASSPEDSGYTDTQYF. DNA of the CDR3: TGTGCCAGCAGCCCGGAGGACAGTGGATACACAGATACACAGTATTTT.

Details on this clonotype: A much larger clone lies a single base off, so this may be a read error. The gene calls are TRBV20-1 and TRBJ2-3; 13 bases are a match to TRBD2. Germline trimming cut 5 bases from V and 7 bases from J; bases unmatched to any gene: 9. Looked up from germline, CDR1 is DFQATT and CDR2 is SNEGSKA (reference sequence). CDR3 length: 15 residues. DNA for the CDR3: TGCAGTGCTGACGGACTAGCGGGAGTGCCCTATACGCAGTATTTT. This codes for CSADGLAGVPYTQYF.